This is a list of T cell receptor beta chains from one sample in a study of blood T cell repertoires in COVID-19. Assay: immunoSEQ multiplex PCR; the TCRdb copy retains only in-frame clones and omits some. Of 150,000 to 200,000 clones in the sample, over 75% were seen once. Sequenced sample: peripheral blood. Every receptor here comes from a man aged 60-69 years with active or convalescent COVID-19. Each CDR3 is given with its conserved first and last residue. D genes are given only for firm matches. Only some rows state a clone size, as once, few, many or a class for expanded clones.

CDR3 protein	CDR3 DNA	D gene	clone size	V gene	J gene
CASRERTGMAYEQYF	TGTGCCAGCAGGGAAAGGACAGGGATGGCCTACGAGCAGTACTTC	TRBD1	.	TRBV2	TRBJ2-7
CASTTTSGGAGADTQYF	TGTGCCAGCACCACAACGAGCGGGGGGGCCGGGGCAGATACGCAGTATTTT	TRBD2	.	TRBV3-1/TRBV3-2	TRBJ2-3
CASSYATSGGYNEQFF	TGTGCCAGCAGTTACGCGACTAGCGGGGGCTACAATGAGCAGTTCTTC	TRBD2	.	TRBV6-5	TRBJ2-1
CASSPSTGTDYGYTF	TGTGCCAGCTCACCCTCGACAGGGACGGACTATGGCTACACCTTC	TRBD1	once	TRBV18	TRBJ1-2
CASSWTGYGGYTF	TGTGCCAGTAGTTGGACAGGGTATGGCGGCTACACCTTC	TRBD1	.	TRBV19	TRBJ1-2
CATQGATGELFF	TGTGCCACCCAGGGGGCTACCGGGGAGCTGTTTTTT	TRBD1	.	TRBV10-3	TRBJ2-2
CASSYSASGRRETQYF	TGTGCCAGCAGTTACTCGGCTAGCGGGAGACGGGAGACCCAGTACTTC	TRBD2	.	TRBV6-2/TRBV6-3	TRBJ2-5
CASSQAARYGYTF	TGTGCCAGCAGCCAGGCAGCCCGCTATGGCTACACCTTC	.	many	TRBV6-5	TRBJ1-2
CASSGPGQKLSGELFF	TGTGCCAGCAGCGGACCGGGACAGAAACTCTCTGGGGAGCTGTTTTTT	TRBD1	.	TRBV9	TRBJ2-2
CASSEQGFYNSPLHF	TGTGCCAGCAGTGAACAGGGGTTCTATAATTCACCCCTCCACTTT	.	.	TRBV2	TRBJ1-6
CASSSSGGYGYTF	TGTGCCAGCAGCTCTAGCGGAGGGTATGGCTACACCTTC	.	.	TRBV7-2	TRBJ1-2